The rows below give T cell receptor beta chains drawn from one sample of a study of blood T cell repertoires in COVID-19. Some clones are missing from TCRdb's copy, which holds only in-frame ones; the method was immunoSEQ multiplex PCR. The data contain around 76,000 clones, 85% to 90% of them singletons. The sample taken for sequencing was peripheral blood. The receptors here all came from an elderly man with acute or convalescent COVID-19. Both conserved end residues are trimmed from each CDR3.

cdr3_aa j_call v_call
ASSLGQGVTNEKLF TRBJ1-4 TRBV7-6
ASSSSAGTNYGYT TRBJ1-2 TRBV23-1
ASSQDRRGTDTQY TRBJ2-3 TRBV4-3
ASSVLAGGDRYNEQF TRBJ2-1 TRBV6-1
ASSLASDWRSVGELF TRBJ2-2 TRBV7-2
ASSQLREGSYEQY TRBJ2-7 TRBV4-2
ASSQEGQLSGANVLT TRBJ2-6 TRBV4-1
ASSPLGQGVAAYNSPLH TRBJ1-6 TRBV28
ASSLDPDRGQYEQY TRBJ2-7 TRBV5-1
ASSLGQAGELF TRBJ2-2 TRBV28
ASSLTGNAYGYT TRBJ1-2 TRBV28
ASSTGTSGAHEQY TRBJ2-7 TRBV19
ASSLESGRNQPQH TRBJ1-5 TRBV5-1